The next 27 T cell receptor beta chains were all read from a single sample in a study of identical twins. TCRdb re-called the 5' RACE reads through MiXCR, storing one row per CDR3 protein. In the table there are 700,000 or so distinct CDR3 sequences, approximately 9% of which are singletons. This sample was shared with a second study, whose subject was yellow fever vaccine responses in identical twins.

The material sequenced was PBMCs. Receptors originate from a woman younger than 30 in good health.

The J gene is TRBJ2-3, the V gene TRBV29-1; 8 bases are a match to TRBD1. The CDR3 has 14 amino acids. The germline V gene encodes CDR1 SQVTM and CDR2 ANQGSEA. Germline trimming cut 6 bases from V and 2 bases from J; bases unmatched to any gene: 7. The CDR3 DNA is TGCAGCGTGACCGGGACAGGCGACACAGATACGCAGTATTTT. This encodes CSVTGTGDTDTQYF.

The rearrangement links TRBV15 to TRBJ2-5; tentative D call: TRBD1 (7 bases). The length of the CDR3 is 17 residues. Trimming removed 5 bases from V and 3 bases from J, with 22 bases in between. Germline V gene sequence: CDR1 LNHNV, CDR2 YYDKDF (reference sequence). This chain's CDR3 is CATSFTGRRGPEETQYF. The CDR3 nucleotides are TGTGCCACCAGCTTCACTGGGAGGAGGGGGCCGGAAGAGACCCAGTACTTC.

This clonotype was recorded a few times. The J gene is TRBJ2-1, the V gene TRBV3-1; D call uncertain. Trimming left V 4 bases short and J 5 bases short, with 18 bases between. Germline CDR1 reads LGHDT; CDR2 reads YNNKEL (reference sequence). The CDR3 is 16 amino acids. The CDR3 coding sequence is TGTGCCAGCAGCCCCTTCCGGGTGTCTCTTGACAATGAGCAGTTCTTC. It encodes CASSPFRVSLDNEQFF.

This clonotype has ten or more counts. The chain uses TRBV5-1 and TRBJ1-1, with no clear D. This CDR3 contains 14 residues. Trimming took off 4 bases at V and 1 base at J, with 11 bases between the two ends. Germline V CDR1 and CDR2: SGHRS, YFSETQ. DNA for the CDR3: TGCGCCAGCAGCCAGACCCCCGAGAACACTGAAGCTTTCTTT. This codes for CASSQTPENTEAFF.

This clonotype was counted at least ten times. The gene calls are TRBV2 and TRBJ2-3; D gene ambiguous. Between the trimmed V and J ends, which lost 7 bases and 7 bases, there was a span of 9 bases. CDR3 length: 11 amino acids. Germline CDR1 is SNHLY and CDR2 is FYNNEI. The CDR3 sequence is CASIGGNTQYF. The CDR3 DNA reads TGTGCCAGCATAGGTGGAAATACGCAGTATTTT.

This clonotype was counted a few times. CDR3 in amino acids: CASSYSIGGNQETQYF. The CDR3 nucleotides are TGTGCCAGCAGTTACTCGATAGGAGGCAACCAAGAGACCCAGTACTTC. The gene calls are TRBV6-2 or TRBV6-3 and TRBJ2-5; D is possibly TRBD2 (5 bases). This CDR3 has 16 residues. Germline V gene data show CDR1 as MNHEY and CDR2 as SVGEGT. Trimming pared 0 bases from V and 0 bases from J, leaving 11 bases between.

As concerns this clonotype: One end of the junction does not line up with germline, which may come from a read error. CDR3 in DNA: TGCGGTGCTACGACAGGCACCTACGAGCAGTACTTC. It is translated as CGATTGTYEQYF. V is TRBV20-1 and J is TRBJ2-7; the D gene is possibly TRBD1 (6 bases). The CDR3 covers 12 residues. Germline V gene data show CDR1 as DFQATT and CDR2 as SNEGSKA (reference sequence).

This clonotype appeared a few times. The chain has TRBV7-2 and TRBJ1-6; D unclear. V lost 5 bases and J lost 9, with 8 bases in between. The CDR3 sequence is 12 residues long. CDR1 SGHTA and CDR2 FQGNSA come from the germline V gene. CDR3 sequence (DNA): TGTGCCAGCAGCCCTACTAGTTCACCCCTCCACTTT. Its translation: CASSPTSSPLHF.

This clonotype was counted between two and nine times. The V gene is TRBV4-3, the J gene TRBJ1-4; no clear D gene. V dropped 0 bases and J dropped 7 bases, with 9 bases sitting between them. Germline CDR1 reads LGHNA; CDR2 reads YSLEER. CDR3 length: 14 amino acids. Written as DNA, the CDR3 is TGCGCCAGCAGCCAAGAGGGCAGAAGTGAAAAACTGTTTTTT. Translating it yields CASSQEGRSEKLFF.

This clonotype was seen ten or more times. This rearrangement joins TRBV2 to TRBJ2-7; D may be TRBD1 or TRBD2 (6 bases each). Germline V gives CDR1 SNHLY, CDR2 FYNNEI. CDR3 length equals 13 residues. As DNA, the CDR3 is TGTTCGGGGGCAAGAAGGAGCTCCTACGAGCAGTACTTC. Its protein product is CSGARRSSYEQYF.

This clonotype was seen many times. The gene calls are TRBV12-3 or TRBV12-4 and TRBJ2-5; D is undetermined. This CDR3 comprises 12 residues. Trimming removed 3 bases at V and 5 bases at J, with 7 bases between. CDR3 sequence (DNA): TGTGCCAGCAGTTTGTTCTCCGAGACCCAGTACTTC. This translates into CASSLFSETQYF.

This clonotype showed up many times. V usage is TRBV7-2 and J usage is TRBJ2-1; TRBD1 matches at 9 bases. The germline gives CDR1 SGHTA, CDR2 FQGNSA. J lost 3 bases, V lost 5 bases, and 8 bases had no gene match. This CDR3 is 16 amino acids long. The CDR3, as DNA: TGTGCCAGCAGCCAGTACGGGACAGGGATCTACAATGAGCAGTTCTTC. Its protein is CASSQYGTGIYNEQFF.

This clonotype occurred many times. The DNA of the CDR3 is TGTGCCAGCAGTTTGGGGGACAGGAGTCATCAGCCCCAGCATTTT. Protein: CASSLGDRSHQPQHF. The chain couples TRBV28 to TRBJ1-5; 8 positions agree with TRBD1. Trimming took 3 bases from V and 5 from J; bases not matched to a gene: 6. Germline V gene data show CDR1 as MDHEN and CDR2 as SYDVKM. The CDR3 totals 15 residues.

Concerning this clonotype: At one of its ends the junction is not consistent with the germline gene, which may arise from a read error. The chain joins TRBV12-3 or TRBV12-4 to TRBJ2-2; D perhaps matches TRBD2 (5 bases). The CDR3 spans 18 residues. The CDR3 region is CACSLGSTRIGWTGELFF. For the CDR3, the DNA is TGTGCCTGCAGTTTAGGTTCCACTAGAATCGGATGGACCGGGGAGCTGTTTTTT.

The CDR3 is CASSLLAVPYNEQYF. CDR3 sequence (DNA): TGTGCCAGCAGCCTATTAGCGGTACCCTACAACGAGCAGTACTTC. The chain is built from TRBV7-8 and TRBJ2-7, with a weak D call TRBD2 (6 bases). Trimming took off 5 bases at V and 5 bases at J, with 19 bases between the two ends. The CDR3 sequence is 15 residues long. Germline CDR1 reads SGHVS; CDR2 reads FQNEAQ.

This clonotype was recorded at least ten times. This chain joins TRBV21-1 and TRBJ1-6. TRBV21-1 is flagged as a pseudogene. The CDR3 extends over 15 amino acids. DNA of the CDR3: TGTGCCAGCAGCAAAGAGAGCTCCTATAATTCACCCCTCCACTTT. This encodes CASSKESSYNSPLHF.

A few counts support this clonotype. The CDR3 sequence is CASRPGTSETDTQYF. In DNA form, the CDR3 reads TGTGCCAGCAGACCCGGGACTAGCGAGACAGATACGCAGTATTTT. This chain connects TRBV9 to TRBJ2-3; 10 bases are a match to TRBD2. The V segment lost 5 bases and the J segment 3 bases; nucleotides outside the gene matches: 6. Germline V gene lookup returns CDR1 SGDLS and CDR2 YYNGEE. CDR3 length: 15 residues.

As DNA, the CDR3 is TGTGCCAGCAGCGTAGGTCCGGGCCCGGGGCAGGAGACCCAGTACTTC. It yields the protein CASSVGPGPGQETQYF. The V and J genes are TRBV9 and TRBJ2-5; D may match TRBD1 or TRBD2 (5 bases each). The CDR3 is 16 amino acids. The V end was cut by 0 bases, the J end by 5 bases, with 17 bases between. Germline V gene data show CDR1 as SGDLS and CDR2 as YYNGEE.

This rearrangement joins TRBV11-2 to TRBJ2-1; D could derive from TRBD1 or TRBD2 (5 bases each). Germline V gene lookup returns CDR1 SGHAT and CDR2 FQNNGV. Trimming stripped 6 bases from V and 8 bases from J, with 14 bases between. This CDR3 comprises 13 residues. For the CDR3, the DNA is TGTGCCAGCAGAGAAACGGGACCCTATGAGCAGTTCTTC. Amino acids: CASRETGPYEQFF. Full variable domain (missing parts from reference TRBV11-2 and TRBJ2-1): EAGVAQSPRYKIIEKRQSVAFWCNPISGHATLYWYQQILGQGPKLLIQFQNNGVVDDSQLPKDRFSAERLKGVDSTLKIQPAKLEDSAVYLCASRETGPYEQFFGPGTRLTVL.

At least ten counts were recorded for this clonotype. The CDR3 protein is CASSGLGRNEQFF. The CDR3 nucleotides read TGCGCCAGCAGCGGACTAGGGCGTAATGAGCAGTTCTTC. This chain connects TRBV10-1 to TRBJ2-1; 7 bases match TRBD2. The CDR3 is made up of 13 amino acids. CDR1 WNHNN and CDR2 SYGVQD come from the germline V gene (reference sequence). Unmatched junction bases numbered 6, after V lost 6 bases and J lost 7 bases.

Many counts were recorded for this clonotype. The V and J genes are TRBV7-9 and TRBJ2-1; D uncertain. This CDR3 region has 14 residues. Trimming shortened V by 1 base and J by 7 bases, and 11 bases separated the two germline ends. Germline lookup yields CDR1 SEHNR and CDR2 FQNEAQ (reference sequence). Here the CDR3 DNA reads TGTGCCAGCAGCTTAGTTACCGGGCTGAATGAGCAGTTCTTC. It codes for CASSLVTGLNEQFF.

The chain combines TRBV7-9 with TRBJ1-2; no clear D gene. The CDR3 runs to 13 residues. Per the germline V gene, CDR1 is SEHNR and CDR2 is FQNEAQ (reference sequence). V lost 5 bases to trimming and J lost 5 bases, with 12 bases between them. The CDR3 DNA reads as TGTGCCAGCAGCCCCGCGACCCGATATGGCTACACCTTC. Translated: CASSPATRYGYTF.

This clonotype has a count of ten or more. The chain carries TRBV10-3 and TRBJ2-1; TRBD2 matches at 12 bases. The junction had 9 bases not matched to a gene; V was cut back by 0 bases and J by 6 bases. Germline V CDR1 and CDR2: ENHRY, SYGVKD. The CDR3 is 18 residues long. The CDR3 coding sequence is TGTGCCATCAGTGAGTCGACTCGGACTAGCGGGGCCCCCAATGAGCAGTTCTTC. It translates to CAISESTRTSGAPNEQFF.

This clonotype was seen ten or more times. V usage is TRBV5-1 and J usage is TRBJ2-7; the match to TRBD1 covers 7 bases. This CDR3 has 14 amino acids. Germline lookup yields CDR1 SGHRS and CDR2 YFSETQ. J was trimmed by 1 base and V by 4 bases; bases with no gene match: 5. The CDR3 coding sequence is TGCGCCAGCAGCCCTCGGGACAGATCCTACGAGCAGTACTTC. Its translation: CASSPRDRSYEQYF.

This rearrangement joins TRBV7-2 to TRBJ2-5, with D perhaps matching TRBD2 (7 bases). Trimming stripped 1 base from V and 5 bases from J, with 14 bases between. CDR3 length: 15 amino acids. The V gene's germline CDR1 is SGHTA and CDR2 FQGNSA. In DNA form, the CDR3 reads TGTGCCAGCAGCTTAGTTCCACAGGGAGGGGAGACCCAGTACTTC. Amino acid sequence: CASSLVPQGGETQYF.

The chain links TRBV28 to TRBJ2-2; D is undetermined. Germline assignment: CDR1 MDHEN and CDR2 SYDVKM. The CDR3 is made up of 13 amino acids. V shed 6 bases and J shed 4 bases, with 9 bases lying between them. The CDR3 DNA sequence: TGTGCCAGCAGGGGCTCCACCACCGGGGAGCTGTTTTTT. Residues: CASRGSTTGELFF.

This clonotype has a count of ten or more. The J gene is TRBJ1-3, the V gene TRBV28, with 8 bases identical to TRBD1. Germline trimming cut 6 bases from V and 7 bases from J; bases unmatched to any gene: 11. Germline loops: CDR1 MDHEN, CDR2 SYDVKM. The CDR3 extends over 15 amino acids. The CDR3 protein is CASRPRTGLINTIYF. DNA for the CDR3: TGTGCCAGCAGACCCCGGACAGGGCTGATCAACACCATATATTTT. Supplemented by reference TRBV28 and TRBJ1-3, the full variable domain reads DVKVTQSSRYLVKRTGEKVFLECVQDMDHENMFWYRQDPGLGLRLIYFSYDVKMKEKGDIPEGYSVSREKKERFSLILESASTNQTSMYLCASRPRTGLINTIYFGEGSWLTVV.